One and the same sample provided the 15 T cell receptor beta chains below, sequenced in a study of blood T cell repertoires in COVID-19. TCRdb's table, derived via immunoSEQ multiplex PCR, lists solely in-frame clones and lacks some. The top ten clones hold 1.3% of a sample with about 230,000 clones, about 83% of them seen once. Input material: peripheral blood. The receptors were gathered from a woman in her 30s with COVID-19, enrolled during active disease.

For the CDR3, the DNA is TGTGCCAGCAGCCAAGCCCAACTAGCGGGGGGGAGGGAGACCCAGTACTTC. This gives the protein CASSQAQLAGGRETQYF. The J gene is TRBJ2-5, the V gene TRBV3-1 (or the pseudogene TRBV3-2); 13 bases fit TRBD2. CDR3 size: 17 residues. CDR1 LGHDT and CDR2 YNNKEL come from the germline V gene (reference sequence). Trimming removed 1 base from V and 5 bases from J; junction bases left unmatched: 7.

In this sample, this clone turned up once. The chain uses TRBV6-5 and TRBJ2-1, with TRBD1 identical over 7 bases. Trimming at V came to 6 bases and at J to 9 bases, leaving 8 bases not matched to a gene. The CDR3 has 13 amino acids. The germline V gene has CDR1 MNHEY and CDR2 SVGAGI. CDR3 nucleotides: TGTGCCAGCAGATACACAGGGGCGGGTGAGCAGTTCTTC. Amino acids: CASRYTGAGEQFF.

This clone was observed once. The chain carries TRBV18 and TRBJ1-4; D gene ambiguous. V was cut by 0 bases and J by 8 bases, with 10 bases left in between. CDR1 and CDR2 (germline): KGHSH, LQKENI. This CDR3 comprises 14 residues. The CDR3 nucleotides are TGTGCCAGCTCACCACCCTGGGAGGGAGAAAAACTGTTTTTT. This gives the protein CASSPPWEGEKLFF.

The V gene is TRBV6-5, the J gene TRBJ1-1, with 7 positions matching TRBD1. V shed 3 bases and J 5 bases; nucleotides not matched to a gene: 6. Germline-derived CDR1 and CDR2 are MNHEY and SVGAGI. The CDR3 spans 14 residues. The CDR3 sequence: CASSYDREYTEAFF. DNA of the CDR3: TGTGCCAGCAGTTATGACAGGGAGTATACTGAAGCTTTCTTT.

V is TRBV28 and J is TRBJ2-1; the D gene is possibly TRBD2 (7 bases). From germline, CDR1 is MDHEN and CDR2 SYDVKM. The CDR3 loop spans 12 amino acids. V lost 4 bases and J 15 bases, leaving 16 bases between the germline ends. The CDR3 region is CASSWGRGWSFF. The DNA of the CDR3 is TGTGCCAGCAGTTGGGGGAGGGGGTGGTCGTTCTTC.

The genes are TRBV18 and TRBJ2-3, with TRBD1 as a possible D gene (5 bases). Germline V gives CDR1 KGHSH, CDR2 LQKENI. The CDR3 covers 13 residues. The V end was cut by 1 base, the J end by 7 bases, with 9 bases between. The CDR3 bases are TGTGCCAGCTCACCACAAGGGGAACATACGCAGTATTTT. It specifies CASSPQGEHTQYF.

In DNA, the CDR3 is TGCGCCAGCAGCCAAGACAGGACTACCTACGAGCAGTACTTC. This gives the protein CASSQDRTTYEQYF. The rearrangement uses TRBV4-3 and TRBJ2-7; D is perhaps TRBD2 (6 bases). Germline values: CDR1 LGHNA, CDR2 YSLEER. The CDR3 covers 14 residues. The V end lost 0 bases, the J end lost 2 bases, and 8 bases lay between the germline ends.

The genes are TRBV6-2 or TRBV6-3 and TRBJ1-2, with 10 bases that match TRBD1. Trimming cost V 2 bases and J 6 bases; bases outside gene matches: 9. This CDR3 has 16 residues. The germline V gene encodes CDR1 MNHEY and CDR2 SVGEGT. The CDR3 sequence: CASSYPGTGAVNGYTF. The DNA for the CDR3 is TGTGCCAGCAGTTACCCTGGGACAGGGGCCGTAAATGGCTACACCTTC.

The V call is TRBV6-2 or TRBV6-3, the J call TRBJ1-1; possibly TRBD1 for D (5 bases). V gave up 4 bases and J gave up 3 bases, with 9 bases separating them. The CDR3 has 13 amino acids. Per germline, CDR1 MNHEY and CDR2 SVGEGT. The chain's CDR3 is CASSFEGDTEAFF. The CDR3, as DNA: TGTGCCAGCAGTTTTGAAGGGGACACTGAAGCTTTCTTT.

The rearrangement joins TRBV11-2 to TRBJ2-1; 10 nucleotides agree with TRBD1. Per the germline V gene, CDR1 is SGHAT and CDR2 is FQNNGV. The CDR3 covers 14 residues. The J segment lost 7 bases and the V segment lost 5 bases, leaving 5 bases of the junction unmatched. CDR3 bases: TGTGCCAGCAGCGTTAGACAGGGGGCAAATGAGCAGTTCTTC. It translates to CASSVRQGANEQFF.

The chain has TRBV5-1 and TRBJ2-5; 10 nucleotides line up with TRBD1. The germline gives CDR1 SGHRS, CDR2 YFSETQ. The CDR3 is 15 residues long. Losses at the gene ends were 0 bases for V and 5 bases for J; bases not matched to a gene: 4. CDR3 loop: CASSLGQGARETQYF. In DNA, the CDR3 is TGCGCCAGCAGCTTGGGACAGGGGGCGCGGGAGACCCAGTACTTC.

The chain is built from TRBV6-5 and TRBJ1-2; the match to TRBD1 covers 7 bases. This CDR3 has 11 amino acids. Unmatched junction bases numbered 3, after V lost 10 bases and J lost 4 bases. The germline V gene has CDR1 MNHEY and CDR2 SVGAGI. CDR3 amino acids: CATAGGYGYTF. CDR3 nucleotides: TGTGCCACGGCAGGGGGCTATGGCTACACCTTC.

This clone was recorded a few times. The chain carries TRBV19 and TRBJ1-1; D not certain. Per germline, CDR1 LNHDA and CDR2 SQIVND (reference sequence). There are 15 residues in the CDR3. V gave up 8 bases and J gave up 0 bases, with 16 bases separating them. CDR3 sequence: CASAPSRRVNTEAFF. DNA for the CDR3: TGTGCCAGTGCCCCCAGTCGGCGGGTGAACACTGAAGCTTTCTTT.

The chain carries TRBV5-1 and TRBJ2-5; D is possibly TRBD1 (5 bases). CDR3 size: 13 residues. The V end was cut by 4 bases, the J end by 3 bases, with 10 bases between. The germline gives CDR1 SGHRS, CDR2 YFSETQ. CDR3 protein: CASSAQTEETQYF. DNA of the CDR3: TGCGCCAGCAGCGCCCAGACAGAAGAGACCCAGTACTTC.

The chain carries TRBV28 and TRBJ2-7; possibly TRBD1 for D (5 bases). Germline CDR1 is MDHEN and CDR2 is SYDVKM. The V and J ends lost 4 bases and 7 bases respectively, with 11 bases between them. The CDR3 runs to 12 residues. For the CDR3, the DNA is TGTGCCAGCAGTTCTCGACAGTTAGAGCAGTACTTC. Its protein is CASSSRQLEQYF.